The 5 T cell receptor beta chains listed next were all sequenced from one sample in a study of OX40 agonist ivuxolimab in advanced cancers. TCRdb's copy holds only in-frame clones and misses some; the assay was immunoSEQ multiplex PCR. Counted here are roughly 90,000 clones, approximately 85% occurring once; the ten biggest clones make up approximately 0.2%. The sequences come from CD4+ or CD8+ T cells sorted from blood, collected in a trial of the OX40 agonist ivuxolimab. These receptors originate from an adult with an advanced solid tumor such as melanoma, head and neck, liver or kidney cancer.

This clone was seen a single time. V and J are TRBV7-8 and TRBJ1-4; D gene unclear. The CDR3 extends over 15 amino acids. CDR1 is SGHVS and CDR2 is FQNEAQ in the germline V gene. V lost 5 bases to trimming and J lost 4 bases, with 14 bases between them. The CDR3 loop reads CASSNRRSFNEKLFF. The CDR3 DNA is TGTGCCAGCAGCAACAGACGGAGCTTTAATGAAAAACTGTTTTTT.

The chain uses TRBV30 and TRBJ2-1, with a weak D call TRBD1 (7 bases). CDR1 is GTSNPN, CDR2 SVGIG, per germline (reference sequence). The CDR3 covers 12 residues. V lost 5 bases, J lost 10 bases, and 15 bases lay in between. The CDR3 bases are TGTGCCTGGGGGGCGGGACAGTTGGAGCAGTTCTTC. Its protein is CAWGAGQLEQFF.

This clone appeared a few times. The chain is built from TRBV10-1 and TRBJ1-1; D unresolved. The V gene lost 3 bases and the J gene lost 0 bases, with 11 bases spanning the gap. The CDR3 is 15 amino acids. In germline, CDR1 is WNHNN, CDR2 SYGVQD (reference sequence). The CDR3 coding sequence is TGCGCCAGCAGTGATCTTGATAGAATGAACACTGAAGCTTTCTTT. Protein sequence: CASSDLDRMNTEAFF.

The chain recombines TRBV5-1 with TRBJ1-1; D possibly corresponds to TRBD1 (5 bases). The CDR3 runs to 16 residues. V was cut by 4 bases and J by 0 bases, with 16 bases left in between. Germline CDR1 is SGHRS and CDR2 is YFSETQ. The CDR3 DNA reads TGCGCCAGCAGCCGACTGGTGGGGGGGATGAACACTGAAGCTTTCTTT. Translation: CASSRLVGGMNTEAFF.

The chain employs TRBV10-2 and TRBJ1-5; D not resolved. There are 13 residues in the CDR3. CDR1 is WSHSY, CDR2 SAAADI, per germline. V lost 5 bases and J 2 bases, leaving 7 bases between the germline ends. The CDR3 sequence is CASSNTGNQPQHF. CDR3 bases: TGCGCCAGCAGTAACACGGGCAATCAGCCCCAGCATTTT.